This is a list of T cell receptor beta chains from one sample in a study of regulatory T cells in long-lasting Graves disease. TCRdb re-called the multiplex PCR reads with MiXCR, one entry per CDR3 protein. Found here are hundreds of thousands of distinct CDR3 sequences, roughly 20% of them singletons; the top ten hold over 7.5%. The input for sequencing was peripheral blood mononuclear cells (PBMCs), taken when the disease was refractory, from a patient treated with antithyroid drugs. Every receptor here comes from a female donor with Graves disease. The CDR3 runs from the conserved cysteine through the conserved F or W. Fields, in order: D gene, V gene, clone size, J gene, CDR3 protein, CDR3 DNA. D genes are given only for firm matches. Size values are once, few and many counts, or a class for expanded clones, and some rows have none.

NA	TRBV20-1	once	TRBJ1-2	CSASVAGSNYGYTF	TGCAGTGCTAGCGTCGCCGGGTCTAACTATGGCTACACCTTC
TRBD1	TRBV2	many	TRBJ1-1	CASNRGLNTEAFF	TGTGCCAGCAACAGGGGTCTGAACACTGAAGCTTTCTTT
TRBD1	TRBV7-8	many	TRBJ2-1	CASSLVGGHNEQFF	TGTGCCAGCAGCCTAGTAGGGGGCCACAATGAGCAGTTCTTC
NA	TRBV7-2	many	TRBJ1-4	CASSSSPIAGAAEKLFF	TGTGCCAGCAGCTCAAGCCCGATAGCGGGGGCGGCTGAAAAACTGTTTTTT
TRBD1	TRBV20-1	few	TRBJ2-7	CSAIGTGSSYEQYF	TGCAGTGCTATCGGGACAGGGAGCTCCTACGAGCAGTACTTC
NA	TRBV7-9	NA	TRBJ2-7	CASSDPLEGLEQYF	TGTGCCAGCAGCGACCCTCTGGAGGGCCTCGAGCAGTACTTC
NA	TRBV28	many	TRBJ2-7	CASSKDAQGYEQYF	TGTGCCAGCAGTAAGGACGCCCAGGGCTACGAGCAGTACTTC
NA	TRBV7-2	many	TRBJ2-7	CASSLAHPTYEQYF	TGTGCCAGCAGCTTAGCGCACCCAACCTACGAGCAGTACTTC
NA	TRBV28	many	TRBJ2-7	CASFRSPFSYEQYF	TGTGCCAGCTTCCGCAGCCCTTTCTCCTACGAGCAGTACTTC
TRBD1	TRBV28	many	TRBJ2-7	CASSSSGQGAREQYF	TGTGCCAGCAGTTCCTCGGGACAGGGGGCGCGAGAGCAGTACTTC
NA	TRBV29-1	NA	TRBJ2-3	CSVEALDRGTDTQYF	TGCAGCGTTGAAGCACTTGACAGAGGCACAGATACGCAGTATTTT
TRBD2	TRBV7-9	NA	TRBJ2-3	CASVIAGAPGDTQYF	TGTGCCAGCGTCATAGCGGGAGCTCCCGGAGATACGCAGTATTTT
NA	TRBV7-8	many	TRBJ2-5	CASSSELAPETQYF	TGTGCCAGCAGCTCCGAACTAGCTCCAGAGACCCAGTACTTC
TRBD2	TRBV7-6	NA	TRBJ2-2	CASSPREHTGELFF	TGTGCCAGCAGCCCGCGGGAGCACACCGGGGAGCTGTTTTTT
NA	TRBV6-1	many	TRBJ1-3	CASSPDRVQGNTIYF	TGTGCCAGCAGCCCCGATCGGGTTCAAGGAAACACCATATATTTT
NA	TRBV6-1	many	TRBJ2-7	CASNNEKQYF	TGTGCCAGCAATAACGAGAAGCAGTACTTC
TRBD2	TRBV13	few	TRBJ2-7	CASSLGLAGVSDEQYF	TGTGCCAGCAGCTTAGGACTAGCGGGAGTGTCAGACGAGCAGTACTTC
NA	TRBV2	many	TRBJ1-5	CASMGGRWQPQHF	TGTGCCAGCATGGGGGGCAGGTGGCAGCCCCAGCATTTT
NA	TRBV6-2/TRBV6-3	few	TRBJ1-5	CASSYSRGDNQPQHF	TGTGCCAGCAGTTACTCCAGGGGAGACAATCAGCCCCAGCATTTT
NA	TRBV20-1	NA	TRBJ2-7	CSGVDRQHYEQYF	TGCAGTGGGGTCGACAGGCAACACTACGAGCAGTACTTC
NA	TRBV4-1	NA	TRBJ1-2	CASSQEPDSNYGYTF	TGCGCCAGCAGCCAAGAACCGGATTCTAACTATGGCTACACCTTC
NA	TRBV20-1	NA	TRBJ2-5	CSARGRAEEAQYF	TGCAGTGCTAGAGGGAGGGCCGAAGAGGCCCAGTACTTC
NA	TRBV7-9	NA	TRBJ2-1	CASSLAHVDNEQFF	TGTGCCAGCAGCTTAGCGCATGTGGACAATGAGCAGTTCTTC
NA	TRBV2	NA	TRBJ2-1	CASSGNEIFGEQFF	TGTGCCAGCAGTGGGAACGAGATCTTTGGTGAGCAGTTCTTC
NA	TRBV28	many	TRBJ1-2	CASSSLGGWMYTF	TGTGCCAGCAGTTCCTTAGGGGGTTGGATGTACACCTTC
NA	TRBV28	many	TRBJ2-5	CASSLRDFQETQYF	TGTGCCAGCAGTCTACGGGATTTCCAAGAGACCCAGTACTTC
NA	TRBV20-1	NA	TRBJ2-7	CSARDYRVGSYEQYF	TGCAGTGCTAGAGACTACAGGGTAGGGTCCTACGAGCAGTACTTC
NA	TRBV3-1	many	TRBJ1-2	CASSPRWDYGYTF	TGTGCCAGCAGCCCACGATGGGATTATGGCTACACCTTC
NA	TRBV4-1	few	TRBJ2-7	CASSQGNGNSYEQYF	TGCGCCAGCAGCCAAGGGAACGGGAACTCCTACGAGCAGTACTTC
NA	TRBV10-3	NA	TRBJ2-3	CAISEPKLSIHTDTQYF	TGTGCCATCAGTGAGCCGAAATTGAGCATACACACAGATACGCAGTATTTT